This TCR beta chain was retrieved from a study of blood T cell repertoires in COVID-19. Looking at the study overall: T cells, B-cell-depleted T cells, or PBMCs provided the cDNA or gDNA that served as material.

Data came from immunoSEQ multiplex PCR; TCRdb stores just in-frame clones and leaves some out. This sample has roughly 120,000 clones, with over 85% found just once. In germline, CDR1 is SNHLY, CDR2 FYNNEI. This CDR3 comprises 13 residues. J lost 4 bases, V lost 7 bases, and 5 bases had no gene match. The sequenced sample was peripheral blood. The receptor's source is a man aged 50-59 years with active COVID-19. J is TRBJ2-3 and V is TRBV2; 7 bases agree with TRBD2. CDR3 region: CASKTSLPDTQYF. The CDR3 coding sequence is TGTGCCAGCAAGACTAGCCTCCCAGATACGCAGTATTTT.